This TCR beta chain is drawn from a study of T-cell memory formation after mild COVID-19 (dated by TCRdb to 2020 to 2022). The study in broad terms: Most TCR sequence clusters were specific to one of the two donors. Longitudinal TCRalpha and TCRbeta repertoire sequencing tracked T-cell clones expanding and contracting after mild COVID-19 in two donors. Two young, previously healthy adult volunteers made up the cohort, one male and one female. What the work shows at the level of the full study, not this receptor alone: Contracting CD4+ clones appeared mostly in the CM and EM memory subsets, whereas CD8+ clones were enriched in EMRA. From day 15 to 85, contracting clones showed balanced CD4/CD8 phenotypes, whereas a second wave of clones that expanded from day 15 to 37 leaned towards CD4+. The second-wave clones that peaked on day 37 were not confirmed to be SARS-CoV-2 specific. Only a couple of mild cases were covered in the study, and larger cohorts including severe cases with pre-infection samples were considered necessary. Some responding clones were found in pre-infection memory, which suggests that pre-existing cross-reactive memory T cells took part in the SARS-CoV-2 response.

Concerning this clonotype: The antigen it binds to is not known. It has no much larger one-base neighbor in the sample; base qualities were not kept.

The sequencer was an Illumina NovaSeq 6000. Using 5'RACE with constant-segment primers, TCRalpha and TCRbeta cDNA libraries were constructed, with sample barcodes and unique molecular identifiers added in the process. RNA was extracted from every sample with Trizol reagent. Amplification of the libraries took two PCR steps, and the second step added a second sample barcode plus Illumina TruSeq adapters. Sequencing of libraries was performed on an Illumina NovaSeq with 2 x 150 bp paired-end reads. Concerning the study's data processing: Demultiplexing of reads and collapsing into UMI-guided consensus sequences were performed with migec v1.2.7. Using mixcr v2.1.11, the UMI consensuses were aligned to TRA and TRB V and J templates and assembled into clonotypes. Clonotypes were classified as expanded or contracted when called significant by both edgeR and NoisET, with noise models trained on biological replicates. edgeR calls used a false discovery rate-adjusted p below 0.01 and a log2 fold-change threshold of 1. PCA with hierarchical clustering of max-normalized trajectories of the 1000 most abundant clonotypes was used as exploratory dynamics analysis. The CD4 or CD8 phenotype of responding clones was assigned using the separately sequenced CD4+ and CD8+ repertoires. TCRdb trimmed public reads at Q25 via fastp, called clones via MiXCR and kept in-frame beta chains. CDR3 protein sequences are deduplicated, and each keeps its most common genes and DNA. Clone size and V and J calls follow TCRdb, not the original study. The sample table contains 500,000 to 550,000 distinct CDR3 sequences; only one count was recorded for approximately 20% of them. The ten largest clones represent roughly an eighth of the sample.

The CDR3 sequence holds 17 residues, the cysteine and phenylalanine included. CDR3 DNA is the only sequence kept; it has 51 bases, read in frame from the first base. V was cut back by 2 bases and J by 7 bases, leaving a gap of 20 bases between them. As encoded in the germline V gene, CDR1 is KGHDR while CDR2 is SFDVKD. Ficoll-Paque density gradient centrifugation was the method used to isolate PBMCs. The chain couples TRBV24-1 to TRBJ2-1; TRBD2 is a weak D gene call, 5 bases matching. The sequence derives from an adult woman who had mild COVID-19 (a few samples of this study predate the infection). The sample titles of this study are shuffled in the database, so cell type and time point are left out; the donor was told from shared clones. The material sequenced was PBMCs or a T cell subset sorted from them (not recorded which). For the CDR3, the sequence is CATSDSNSPSRRNEQFF. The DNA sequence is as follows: TGTGCCACCAGTGATTCAAACAGCCCCTCTAGGAGGAATGAGCAGTTCTTC.